The 13 T cell receptor beta chains reported below all come from one sample, sequenced in a study of regulatory T cells in long-lasting Graves disease. Sequencing libraries for TCR beta were prepared with iRepertoire HTBI primers and Arm-PCR of CDR3 regions. TCRdb re-derived calls from the multiplex PCR reads in MiXCR, one entry per CDR3 protein. The sample lists approximately 310,000 distinct CDR3 sequences, under 20% occurring once. Time point indicated: newly diagnosed GD, antithyroid drugs for less than 3 months. Generation of the TCR library employed RNA extracted from PBMCs. Sequenced here: peripheral blood mononuclear cells (PBMCs), sampled at new diagnosis, from a patient treated with antithyroid drugs. All receptors come from a female donor with Graves disease.

This clonotype was observed at least ten times. This chain joins TRBV27 and TRBJ2-1; D gene uncertain. This CDR3 spans 13 amino acids. CDR1 is MNHEY, CDR2 SMNVEV, per germline (reference sequence). V lost 0 bases, J lost 6 bases, and 6 bases lay in between. The CDR3 nucleotides read TGTGCCAGCAGTTTATCGAGGCGCAATGAGCAGTTCTTC. Its protein product is CASSLSRRNEQFF.

This clonotype was recorded at least ten times. The chain combines TRBV30 with TRBJ2-1; D is ambiguous. Germline CDR1 and CDR2: GTSNPN and SVGIG (reference sequence). V lost 3 bases to trimming and J lost 2 bases, with 11 bases between them. This CDR3 region has 14 residues. The CDR3 reads CAWRTLEPYNEQFF. CDR3 DNA sequence: TGTGCCTGGAGAACCCTGGAGCCCTACAATGAGCAGTTCTTC.

This clonotype was seen repeatedly, ten times or more. The chain has TRBV11-3 and TRBJ1-1; a weak D match, TRBD1 (5 bases). Germline V CDR1 and CDR2: SGHNT, YENEEA. V gave up 4 bases and J gave up 1 base, with 10 bases separating them. This CDR3 contains 14 residues. The CDR3 reads CASSSSGTNTEAFF. The CDR3 DNA reads as TGTGCCAGCAGCTCCTCCGGGACGAACACTGAAGCTTTCTTT.

Many counts were recorded for this clonotype. V usage is TRBV12-3 or TRBV12-4 and J usage is TRBJ2-4, with D hard to call. This CDR3 region has 14 residues. V lost 8 bases to trimming and J lost 5 bases, with 16 bases between them. CDR3 amino acids: CASSHFGVQNIQYF. The CDR3 bases are TGTGCCAGCTCTCATTTTGGGGTCCAAAACATTCAGTACTTC.

CDR3 sequence: CAWSVLIVGRNTGELFF. In DNA form, the CDR3 reads TGTGCCTGGAGTGTACTCATAGTGGGAAGGAACACCGGGGAGCTGTTTTTT. The chain carries TRBV30 and TRBJ2-2; D uncertain. Germline V gene sequence: CDR1 GTSNPN, CDR2 SVGIG (reference sequence). The CDR3 consists of 17 residues. V was pared by 0 bases and J by 1 base, with 15 bases between.

This clonotype was seen ten or more times. This sequence joins TRBV28 and TRBJ2-1, with 7 bases matching TRBD2. CDR3 length: 15 amino acids. The junction had 12 bases not matched to a gene; V was cut back by 3 bases and J by 10 bases. The germline gives CDR1 MDHEN, CDR2 SYDVKM. CDR3 nucleotides: TGTGCCAGCAGTTTTTCCGGCGGGGGTCTGGGGGAGCAGTTCTTC. It translates to CASSFSGGGLGEQFF. Together with reference TRBV28 and TRBJ2-1, the CDR3 gives the full variable domain: DVKVTQSSRYLVKRTGEKVFLECVQDMDHENMFWYRQDPGLGLRLIYFSYDVKMKEKGDIPEGYSVSREKKERFSLILESASTNQTSMYLCASSFSGGGLGEQFFGPGTRLTVL.

The genes are TRBV15 and TRBJ2-5, with no clear D. The CDR3 has 15 amino acids. Germline CDR1 and CDR2: LNHNV and YYDKDF (reference sequence). Deletions cut 0 bases from V and 5 bases from J, with 13 bases between. CDR3 nucleotides: TGTGCCACCAGCAGAGATCGTTCACTTGCCGAGACCCAGTACTTC. Its translation: CATSRDRSLAETQYF.

Points on this clonotype: The junction departs from germline at one end; a sequencing error may be responsible. The chain couples TRBV25-1 to TRBJ2-1, with no clear D. The CDR3 has 14 residues. Per germline, CDR1 MGHDK and CDR2 SYGVNS. The CDR3 loop reads CSSSEYALGNEQFF. The CDR3 DNA is TGTTCCAGCAGTGAATATGCGTTGGGCAATGAGCAGTTCTTC. Variable domain in full (rest from reference TRBV25-1 and TRBJ2-1): EADIYQTPRYLVIGTGKKITLECSQTMGHDKMYWYQQDPGMELHLIHYSYGVNSTEKGDLSSESTVSRIRTEHFPLTLESARPSHTSQYLCSSSEYALGNEQFFGPGTRLTVL.

At least ten counts were recorded for this clonotype. The rearrangement links TRBV5-1 to TRBJ2-3; a possible D gene is TRBD2 (5 bases). V was trimmed by 5 bases and J by 2 bases, leaving 15 bases between them. The length of the CDR3 is 15 residues. Germline CDR1 is SGHRS and CDR2 is YFSETQ. CDR3 DNA sequence: TGCGCCAGCAGTCGGGGTAGCGTCGACACAGATACGCAGTATTTT. As protein: CASSRGSVDTDTQYF.

At least ten counts were recorded for this clonotype. The chain combines TRBV19 with TRBJ1-2; TRBD1 is a possible D gene (5 bases). The germline V gene has CDR1 LNHDA and CDR2 SQIVND (reference sequence). There are 13 residues in the CDR3. Between the trimmed V and J ends, which lost 7 bases and 3 bases, there was a span of 12 bases. The DNA for the CDR3 is TGTGCCAGTAACCCAGACAGCTACTATGGCTACACCTTC. Protein: CASNPDSYYGYTF.

The chain couples TRBV7-2 to TRBJ2-3; TRBD2 aligns across 7 bases. V was clipped by 1 base and J by 5 bases; unmatched bases: 6. Looked up from germline, CDR1 is SGHTA and CDR2 is FQGNSA. This CDR3 contains 15 residues. The CDR3, as DNA: TGTGCCAGCAGCTTAGTGCTGGAGCGGGGAGATACGCAGTATTTT. Encoded protein: CASSLVLERGDTQYF.

There are many counts of this clonotype. The rearrangement links TRBV20-1 to TRBJ2-7, with 10 nucleotides matching TRBD2. The ends lost 0 bases at V and 4 bases at J; junction bases unmatched: 3. CDR3 length equals 14 residues. CDR1 is DFQATT, CDR2 SNEGSKA, per germline (reference sequence). DNA for the CDR3: TGCAGTGCTAGAGAGGCTAGCGGGAGTTACGAGCAGTACTTC. It is translated as CSAREASGSYEQYF.

In this sample, this clonotype turned up many times. The J gene is TRBJ1-2, the V gene TRBV5-1; possibly TRBD1 for D (5 bases). There are 13 residues in the CDR3. Germline lookup yields CDR1 SGHRS and CDR2 YFSETQ. The V gene lost 0 bases and the J gene lost 8 bases, with 11 bases spanning the gap. CDR3 residues: CASSLGTMEGYTF. CDR3 nucleotide sequence: TGCGCCAGCAGCTTGGGGACAATGGAGGGCTACACCTTC.